The clone carrying this TCR beta chain was counted a few times. Antigen: not known. These data belong to a study of T cells after yellow fever vaccination. The J segment lost 5 bases and the V segment lost 5 bases, leaving 5 bases of the junction unmatched. The CDR3 covers 14 residues. Looked up from germline, CDR1 is SGHTA and CDR2 is FQGNSA. Whole-study results and caveats: Repertoires sorted by FACS could include abundant clonotypes that are contaminants from the bulk population. Across the CD4 and CD8 compartments, a small share of clonotypes was present in both.

One entry per CDR3 protein, called by TCRdb with MiXCR from the 5' RACE reads. Of over 250,000 distinct CDR3 sequences in the sample, 4.1% were seen once. The receptor was isolated from a man between 18 and 29 years old who received the YFV17D yellow fever vaccine. Here the sequenced sample was PBMCs, taken 5 days after the yellow fever booster vaccination. The chain is built from TRBV7-2 and TRBJ1-5; 8 bases line up with TRBD1. Here the CDR3 DNA reads TGTGCCAGCAGCCCACAGACAGGGGATCAGCCCCAGCATTTT. Protein: CASSPQTGDQPQHF.